The rows below give T cell receptor beta chains drawn from one sample of a study of OX40 agonist ivuxolimab in advanced cancers. Clones were read by immunoSEQ multiplex PCR, and TCRdb kept only the in-frame ones, dropping some. The repertoire holds around 49,000 clones, with more than 75% as singletons. Specimen: CD4+ or CD8+ T cells sorted from blood, collected in a trial of the OX40 agonist ivuxolimab. The receptors here all came from an adult with an advanced solid tumor such as melanoma, head and neck, liver or kidney cancer. CDR3s include the opening cysteine and the closing phenylalanine or tryptophan. A D gene is named only where the DNA matches it firmly. Not every row has a clone size; where given, it reads once, few, many or a size class.

D gene | J gene | V gene | clone size | CDR3 DNA | CDR3 protein
. | TRBJ2-7 | TRBV29-1 | . | TGCAGCTTTGCCCGTGGACAGACCTACGAGCAGTACTTC | CSFARGQTYEQYF
. | TRBJ2-4 | TRBV10-3 | . | TGTGCCATCAGTGAGGTATTCCCGCAGGTCGAAGCCAAAAACATTCAGTACTTC | CAISEVFPQVEAKNIQYF
. | TRBJ2-7 | TRBV7-8 | . | TGTGCCAGCAGCTTAGCTCGTACCTACGAGCAGTACTTC | CASSLARTYEQYF
TRBD2 | TRBJ2-2 | TRBV27 | . | TGTGCCAGCAGTCGCTCCCGCCTAGGACTAGCGGCCGGCAACACCGGGGAGCTGTTTTTT | CASSRSRLGLAAGNTGELFF
. | TRBJ2-7 | TRBV28 | . | TGTGCCAGCAGTTTATGGGGGCTTAAATACGAGCAGTACTTC | CASSLWGLKYEQYF
. | TRBJ2-5 | TRBV7-9 | . | TGTGCCAGCAGCCTAAAAGAGACCCAGTACTTC | CASSLKETQYF
TRBD2 | TRBJ2-7 | TRBV7-6 | . | TGTGCCAGCAGCTCGGCTAGCGGCTCCTACGAGCAGTACTTC | CASSSASGSYEQYF
. | TRBJ1-1 | TRBV6-5 | once | TGTGCCAGCAGCCATTGGGGGGAGGTGAACACTGAAGCTTTCTTT | CASSHWGEVNTEAFF
TRBD1 | TRBJ2-3 | TRBV9 | once | TGTGCCAGCAGCGAGGGGGCAGCGTATAGCACAGATACGCAGTATTTT | CASSEGAAYSTDTQYF
. | TRBJ2-7 | TRBV6-5 | once | TGTGCCAGCAGTTACGGACACGACTCCTACGAGCAGTACTTC | CASSYGHDSYEQYF
TRBD1 | TRBJ1-1 | TRBV7-9 | . | TGTGCCAGCACGCCAGGGGGCCTGAACACTGAAGCTTTCTTT | CASTPGGLNTEAFF
. | TRBJ2-7 | TRBV6-6 | . | TGTGCCAGCAGTCCCTCCCAGGGGCTCGAGCAGTACTTC | CASSPSQGLEQYF
TRBD1 | TRBJ2-3 | TRBV7-9 | . | TGTGCCAGCAACACACAGGGGATAGAGGCAGATACGCAGTATTTT | CASNTQGIEADTQYF
. | TRBJ2-2 | TRBV29-1 | . | TGCAGCGTTAACACAGGCCACACCGGGGAGCTGTTTTTT | CSVNTGHTGELFF
TRBD2 | TRBJ2-1 | TRBV11-2 | . | TGTGCCAGCAGCTTTACTGCGGCTAGCGGGGGCGATACCTACAATGAGCAGTTCTTC | CASSFTAASGGDTYNEQFF
TRBD2 | TRBJ2-1 | TRBV15 | . | TGTGCCACCAGCACTAGCGGAACCTACAATGAGCAGTTCTTC | CATSTSGTYNEQFF
. | TRBJ2-5 | TRBV27 | . | TGTGCCAGCAGTACGGGGGGCCCGGACCCATACCAGTACTTC | CASSTGGPDPYQYF
. | TRBJ2-7 | TRBV11-3 | once | TGTGCCAGCAGCTTAGGAGTCGGAGCCTACGAGCAGTACTTC | CASSLGVGAYEQYF
TRBD2 | TRBJ2-1 | TRBV5-1 | . | TGCGCCAGCAGCCGACCAGGGACTAGCGGGGCCTACAATGAGCAGTTCTTC | CASSRPGTSGAYNEQFF
. | TRBJ1-2 | TRBV19 | . | TGTGCCAGTAGTATAGTTGGCTACGGCTACACCTTC | CASSIVGYGYTF
TRBD2 | TRBJ2-1 | TRBV19 | . | TGTGCCAGTAGAATAGCGGGGAGCTCCTACAATGAGCAGTTCTTC | CASRIAGSSYNEQFF